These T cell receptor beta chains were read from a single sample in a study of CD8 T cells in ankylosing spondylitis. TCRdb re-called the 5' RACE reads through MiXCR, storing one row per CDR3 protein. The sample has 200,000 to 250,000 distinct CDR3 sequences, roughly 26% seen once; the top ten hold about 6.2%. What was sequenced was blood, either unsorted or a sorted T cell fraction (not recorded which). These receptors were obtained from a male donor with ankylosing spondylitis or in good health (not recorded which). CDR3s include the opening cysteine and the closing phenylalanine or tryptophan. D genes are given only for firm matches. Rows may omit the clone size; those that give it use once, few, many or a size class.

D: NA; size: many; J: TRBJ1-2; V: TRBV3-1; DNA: TGTGCCAGCAGCCAATTCGGCAGGCGCGTAGGCTACACCTTC; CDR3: CASSQFGRRVGYTF
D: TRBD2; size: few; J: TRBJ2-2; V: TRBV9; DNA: TGTGCCAGCAGCGTAGGGGTAGCGGGAGCGACCGGGGAGCTGTTTTTT; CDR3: CASSVGVAGATGELFF
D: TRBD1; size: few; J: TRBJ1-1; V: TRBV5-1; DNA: TGCGCCAGCAGCCTCCGGGACAGGGCTGAAGCTTTCTTT; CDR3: CASSLRDRAEAFF
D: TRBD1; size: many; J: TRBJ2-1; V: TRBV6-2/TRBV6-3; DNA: TGTGCCAGCAGCGGAAACAGGGGTGGCAATGAGCAGTTCTTC; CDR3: CASSGNRGGNEQFF
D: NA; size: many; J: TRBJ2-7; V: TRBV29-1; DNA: TGCAGCGCCACAGGGATGGCCTACGAGCAGTACTTC; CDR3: CSATGMAYEQYF
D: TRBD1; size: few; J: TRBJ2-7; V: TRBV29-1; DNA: TGCAGCGTTGTGGCCAGGGGGCCACTGGTCCCCACCACCACTTCCTACGAGCAGTACTTC; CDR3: CSVVARGPLVPTTTSYEQYF
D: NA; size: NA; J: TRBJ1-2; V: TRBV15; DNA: TGTGCCACCAGCAGCGACAGGTCCGTTGGTGGCTACACCTTC; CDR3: CATSSDRSVGGYTF
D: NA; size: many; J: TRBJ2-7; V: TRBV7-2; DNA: TGTGCCAGCAGCTTACACAGGGCGACCTACGAGCAGTACTTC; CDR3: CASSLHRATYEQYF
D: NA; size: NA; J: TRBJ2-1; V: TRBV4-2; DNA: TGTGCCAGCAGCCAAGATGGTTTTGGCTACAATGAGCAGTTCTTC; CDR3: CASSQDGFGYNEQFF
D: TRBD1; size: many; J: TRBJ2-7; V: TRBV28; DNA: TGTGCCAGCAGTTTTGGGACAGGGCCCTACGAGCAGTACTTC; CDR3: CASSFGTGPYEQYF
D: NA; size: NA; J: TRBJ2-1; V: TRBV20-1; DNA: TGCAGTGCTGAACCGAGGACTGGCGGGACATACAATGAGCAGTTCTTC; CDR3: CSAEPRTGGTYNEQFF
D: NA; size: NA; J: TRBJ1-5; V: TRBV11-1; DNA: TGTGCCAGCACCTTCGCCACGCCCGGGGCTGTAAACAATCAGCCCCAGCATTTT; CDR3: CASTFATPGAVNNQPQHF
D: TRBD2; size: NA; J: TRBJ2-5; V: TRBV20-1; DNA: TGCAGTGCTAGCCCGGGACTACCACAAGAGACCCAGTACTTC; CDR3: CSASPGLPQETQYF
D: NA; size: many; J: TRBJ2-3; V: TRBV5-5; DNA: TGTGCCAGCAGCTTGCGACAGGTCCACACAGATACGCAGTATTTT; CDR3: CASSLRQVHTDTQYF
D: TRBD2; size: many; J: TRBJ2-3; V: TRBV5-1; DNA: TGCGCCAGCAGCTTGGCGACTAGCGGGAGGGCTGTGGATACGCAGTATTTT; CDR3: CASSLATSGRAVDTQYF
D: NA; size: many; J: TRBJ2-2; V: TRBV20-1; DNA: TGCAGTGCTAGAGGTGCGACAACCGGGGAGCTGTTTTTT; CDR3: CSARGATTGELFF
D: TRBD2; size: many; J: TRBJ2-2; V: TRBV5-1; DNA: TGCGCCAGCAGCTTCGCCCCCCTAGCGGGTTCTAGCGCCGGGGAGCTGTTTTTT; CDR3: CASSFAPLAGSSAGELFF
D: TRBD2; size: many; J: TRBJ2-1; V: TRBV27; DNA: TGTGCCAGCAGTATAGTTGTAGCGGGAGGGTCCTACAATGAGCAGTTCTTC; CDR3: CASSIVVAGGSYNEQFF
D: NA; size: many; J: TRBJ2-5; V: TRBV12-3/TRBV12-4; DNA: TGTGCCAGCAGTTTACAGGGGACACAGCAAGAGACCCAGTACTTC; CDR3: CASSLQGTQQETQYF
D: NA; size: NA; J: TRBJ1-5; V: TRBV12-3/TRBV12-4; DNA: TGTGCCAGTCTAGCCAGTGGGGGTAGCAATCAGCCCCAGCATTTT; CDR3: CASLASGGSNQPQHF
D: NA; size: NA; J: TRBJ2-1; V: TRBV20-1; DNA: TGCAGTGCTGTGACAGGGTGGAGTAGCGGCTACAATGAGCAGTTCTTC; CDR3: CSAVTGWSSGYNEQFF
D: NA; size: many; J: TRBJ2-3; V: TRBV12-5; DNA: TGTGCTAGTGGCAGGAGCGGGTCCACAGATACGCAGTATTTT; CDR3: CASGRSGSTDTQYF
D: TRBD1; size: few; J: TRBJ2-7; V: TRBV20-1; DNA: TGCAGTGCTAGAGACCCGGGACAGGGTACCTACGAGCAGTACTTC; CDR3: CSARDPGQGTYEQYF
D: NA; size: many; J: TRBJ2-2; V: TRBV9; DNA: TGTGCCAGCAGCGTAGGAAGGCCCGGCACCGGGGAGCTGTTTTTT; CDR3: CASSVGRPGTGELFF
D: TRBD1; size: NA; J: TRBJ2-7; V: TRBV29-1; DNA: TGCAGCGTCGTTACCCACAGGGGGCTCGAGCAGTACTTC; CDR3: CSVVTHRGLEQYF
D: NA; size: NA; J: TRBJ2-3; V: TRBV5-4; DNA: TGTGCCAGCAGCTATGGACAGCTCACAGATACGCAGTATTTT; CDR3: CASSYGQLTDTQYF
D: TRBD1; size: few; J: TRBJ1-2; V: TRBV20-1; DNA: TGCAGTGCTAGAGTTGACAGGGTTGGTAACTATGGCTACACCTTC; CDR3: CSARVDRVGNYGYTF
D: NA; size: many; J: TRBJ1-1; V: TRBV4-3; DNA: TGCGCCAGCAGCCAGGACCCGGGATACGACACTGAAGCTTTCTTT; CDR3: CASSQDPGYDTEAFF
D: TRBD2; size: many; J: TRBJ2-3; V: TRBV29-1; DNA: TGCAGCGTTGGTAGCGGGGCTAGCACAGATACGCAGTATTTT; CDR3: CSVGSGASTDTQYF
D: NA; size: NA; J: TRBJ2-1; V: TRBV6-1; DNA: TGTGCCAGCAGTCCCCGCGGAGGAGGCTACAATGAGCAGTTCTTC; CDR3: CASSPRGGGYNEQFF
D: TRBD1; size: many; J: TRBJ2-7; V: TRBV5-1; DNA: TGCGCCAGCAGCTTCGGAACGGGACAGTCGATACCCTACGAGCAGTACTTC; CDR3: CASSFGTGQSIPYEQYF